This entry describes one T cell receptor beta chain. Its antigen is currently unknown. These data belong to a study of PD-1 blockade in mismatch repair-deficient tumors. Whole-study findings and limits: Rapid post-treatment expansion, then contraction, generally preceding radiologic response, marked tumor-resident clones.

Libraries were prepared by immunoSEQ multiplex PCR; TCRdb keeps only in-frame clonotypes and omits some of them. Among 75,000 to 85,000 clones listed, 81% were seen once. The TCR-sequenced patients were a few responders to pembrolizumab. The V end lost 5 bases, the J end lost 4 bases, and 15 bases lay between the germline ends. Germline values: CDR1 SGHTA, CDR2 FQGNSA. The CDR3 contains 15 residues. The origin of this receptor is an adult with mismatch repair-deficient cancer. Sequencing used peripheral blood, obtained 12 weeks after starting pembrolizumab. The genes are TRBV7-2 and TRBJ1-5; D is perhaps TRBD1 (5 bases). CDR3 coding DNA: TGTGCCAGCAGCCCGGGGGGGAGGGAAAATCAGCCCCAGCATTTT. It translates to CASSPGGRENQPQHF.